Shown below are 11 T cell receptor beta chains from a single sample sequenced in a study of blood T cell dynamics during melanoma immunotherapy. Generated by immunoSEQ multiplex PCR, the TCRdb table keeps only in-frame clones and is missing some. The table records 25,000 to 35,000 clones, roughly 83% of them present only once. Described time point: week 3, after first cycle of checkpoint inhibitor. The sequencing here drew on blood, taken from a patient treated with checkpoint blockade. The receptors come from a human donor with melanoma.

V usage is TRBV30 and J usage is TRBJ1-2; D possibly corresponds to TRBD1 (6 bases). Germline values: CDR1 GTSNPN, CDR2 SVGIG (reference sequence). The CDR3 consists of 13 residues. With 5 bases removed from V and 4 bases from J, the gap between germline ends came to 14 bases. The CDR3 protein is CAWDGQFSYGYTF. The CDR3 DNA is TGTGCCTGGGACGGACAGTTTTCCTATGGCTACACCTTC.

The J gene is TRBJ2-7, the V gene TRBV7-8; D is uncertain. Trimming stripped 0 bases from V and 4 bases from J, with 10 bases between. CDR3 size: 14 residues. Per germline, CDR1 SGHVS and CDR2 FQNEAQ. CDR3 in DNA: TGTGCCAGCAGCTTAGCTACACTGACATACGAGCAGTACTTC. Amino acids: CASSLATLTYEQYF.

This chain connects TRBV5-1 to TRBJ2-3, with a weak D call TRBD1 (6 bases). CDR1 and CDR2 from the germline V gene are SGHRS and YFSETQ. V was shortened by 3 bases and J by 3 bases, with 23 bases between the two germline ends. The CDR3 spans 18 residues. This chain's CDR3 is CASSWPVEPTGWTDTQYF. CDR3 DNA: TGCGCCAGCAGCTGGCCCGTCGAGCCCACAGGGTGGACAGATACGCAGTATTTT.

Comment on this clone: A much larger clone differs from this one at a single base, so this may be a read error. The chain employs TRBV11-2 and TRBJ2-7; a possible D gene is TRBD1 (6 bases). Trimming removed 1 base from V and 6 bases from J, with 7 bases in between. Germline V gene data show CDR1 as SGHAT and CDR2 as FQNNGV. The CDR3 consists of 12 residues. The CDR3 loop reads CASSLGGGEQYF. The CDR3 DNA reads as TGTGCCAGCAGCTTAGGAGGGGGCGAGCAGTACTTC.

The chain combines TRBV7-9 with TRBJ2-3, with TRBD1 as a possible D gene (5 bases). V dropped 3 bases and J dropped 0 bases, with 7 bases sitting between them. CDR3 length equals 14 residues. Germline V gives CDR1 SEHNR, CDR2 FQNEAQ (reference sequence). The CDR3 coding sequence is TGTGCCAGCAGCTTGGCAGGGAGCACAGATACGCAGTATTTT. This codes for CASSLAGSTDTQYF.

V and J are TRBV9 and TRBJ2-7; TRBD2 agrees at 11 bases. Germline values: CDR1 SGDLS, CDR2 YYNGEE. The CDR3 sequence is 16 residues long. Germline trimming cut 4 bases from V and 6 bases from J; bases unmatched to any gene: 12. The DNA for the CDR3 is TGTGCCAGCAGCCCCCAGCTAGCGGGAGGTCGCGCCGAGCAGTACTTC. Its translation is CASSPQLAGGRAEQYF.

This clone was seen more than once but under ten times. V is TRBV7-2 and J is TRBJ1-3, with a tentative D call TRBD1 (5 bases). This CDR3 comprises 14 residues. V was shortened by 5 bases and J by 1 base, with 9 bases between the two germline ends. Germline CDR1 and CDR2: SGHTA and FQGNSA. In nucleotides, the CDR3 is TGTGCCAGCAGCGCCGGGACGTCTGGAAACACCATATATTTT. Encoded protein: CASSAGTSGNTIYF. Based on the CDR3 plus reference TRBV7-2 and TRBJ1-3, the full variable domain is GAGVSQSPSNKVTEKGKDVELRCDPISGHTALYWYRQSLGQGLEFLIYFQGNSAPDKSGLPSDRFSAERTGGSVSTLTIQRTQQEDSAVYLCASSAGTSGNTIYFGEGSWLTVV.

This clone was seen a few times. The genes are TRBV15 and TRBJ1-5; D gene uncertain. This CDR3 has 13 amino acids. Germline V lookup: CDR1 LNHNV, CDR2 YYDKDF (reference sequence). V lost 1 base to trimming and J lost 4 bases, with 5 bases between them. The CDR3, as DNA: TGTGCCACCAGCAGAGGAGTAAATCAGCCCCAGCATTTT. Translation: CATSRGVNQPQHF.

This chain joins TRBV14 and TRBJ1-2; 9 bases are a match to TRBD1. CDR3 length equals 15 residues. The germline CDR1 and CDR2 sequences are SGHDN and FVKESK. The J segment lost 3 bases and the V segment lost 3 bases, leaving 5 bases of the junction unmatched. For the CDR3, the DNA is TGTGCCAGCAGCCAGTCCGGGGACAGGGACTATGGCTACACCTTC. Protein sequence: CASSQSGDRDYGYTF.

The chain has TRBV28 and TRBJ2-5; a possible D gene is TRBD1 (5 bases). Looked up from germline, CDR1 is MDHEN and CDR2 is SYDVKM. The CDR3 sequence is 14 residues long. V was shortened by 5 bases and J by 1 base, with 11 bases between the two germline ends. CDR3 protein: CASSTRRVQETQYF. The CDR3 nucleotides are TGTGCCAGCAGTACCCGCAGGGTCCAAGAGACCCAGTACTTC.

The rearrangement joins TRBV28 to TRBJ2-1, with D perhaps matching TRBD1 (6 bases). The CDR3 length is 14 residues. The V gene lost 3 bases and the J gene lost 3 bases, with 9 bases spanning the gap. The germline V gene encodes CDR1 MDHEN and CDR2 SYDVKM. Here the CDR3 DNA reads TGTGCCAGCAGTTTCAGGGGCGACTACAATGAGCAGTTCTTC. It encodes CASSFRGDYNEQFF. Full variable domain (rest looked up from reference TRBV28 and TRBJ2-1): DVKVTQSSRYLVKRTGEKVFLECVQDMDHENMFWYRQDPGLGLRLIYFSYDVKMKEKGDIPEGYSVSREKKERFSLILESASTNQTSMYLCASSFRGDYNEQFFGPGTRLTVL.